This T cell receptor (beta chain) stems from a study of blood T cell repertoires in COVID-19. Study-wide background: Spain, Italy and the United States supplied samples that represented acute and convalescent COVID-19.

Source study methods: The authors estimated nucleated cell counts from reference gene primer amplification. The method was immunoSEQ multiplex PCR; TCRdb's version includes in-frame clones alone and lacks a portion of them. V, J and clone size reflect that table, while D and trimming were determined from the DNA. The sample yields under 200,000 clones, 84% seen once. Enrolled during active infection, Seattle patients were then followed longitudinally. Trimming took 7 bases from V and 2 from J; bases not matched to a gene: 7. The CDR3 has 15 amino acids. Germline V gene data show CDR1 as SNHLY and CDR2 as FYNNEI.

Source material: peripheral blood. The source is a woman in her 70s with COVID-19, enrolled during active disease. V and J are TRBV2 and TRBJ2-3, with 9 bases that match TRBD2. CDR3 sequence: CASKPVAGATDTQYF. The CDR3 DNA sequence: TGTGCCAGCAAACCGGTAGCGGGAGCCACAGATACGCAGTATTTT. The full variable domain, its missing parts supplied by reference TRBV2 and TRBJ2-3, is EPEVTQTPSHQVTQMGQEVILRCVPISNHLYFYWYRQILGQKVEFLVSFYNNEISEKSEIFDDQFSVERPDGSNFTLKIRSTKLEDSAMYFCASKPVAGATDTQYFGPGTRLTVL.